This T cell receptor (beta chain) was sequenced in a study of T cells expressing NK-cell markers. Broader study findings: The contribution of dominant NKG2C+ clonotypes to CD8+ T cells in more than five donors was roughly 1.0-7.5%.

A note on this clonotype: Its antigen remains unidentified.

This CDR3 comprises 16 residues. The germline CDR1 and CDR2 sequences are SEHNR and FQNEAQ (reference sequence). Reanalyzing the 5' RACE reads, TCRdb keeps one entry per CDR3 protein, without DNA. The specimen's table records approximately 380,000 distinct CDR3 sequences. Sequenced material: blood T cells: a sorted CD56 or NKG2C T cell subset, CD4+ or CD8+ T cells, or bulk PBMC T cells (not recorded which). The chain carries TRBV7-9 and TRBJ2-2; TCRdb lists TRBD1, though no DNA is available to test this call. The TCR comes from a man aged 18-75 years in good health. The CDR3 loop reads CASRTTFRQGTGELFF.